The next 4 T cell receptor beta chains were all read from a single sample in a study of beta chain features in type 1 diabetes. Every isolated RNA sample was fully reverse transcribed, so sequencing captured expressed TCRB transcripts. The method was immunoSEQ multiplex PCR; TCRdb's version includes in-frame clones alone and lacks a portion of them. The table has 250,000 to 300,000 clones, 13% to 15% seen once. Overall study results and limits: Shortening of TCRB CDR3s, moderate but significant, appeared in all four CD4+ subsets of Type 1 diabetes patients.

Their antigens remain unidentified. Material: naive CD4+ T cells from blood. The receptor set was obtained from a man aged 25-45 years with type 1 diabetes.

This clone was picked up a small number of times. The CDR3 DNA is TGTGCCAGCAGACGGACTAGCGGGAGCACCGGGGAGCTGTTTTTT. Its protein product is CASRRTSGSTGELFF. The chain carries TRBV5-4 and TRBJ2-2, with TRBD2 matching 13 bases. The CDR3 covers 15 residues. Trimming took 5 bases from V and 4 from J; bases not matched to a gene: 2. Germline V gene data show CDR1 as SGHNT and CDR2 as YYREEE (reference sequence).

This chain links TRBV10-3 with TRBJ2-7, with 8 positions matching TRBD1. This CDR3 is built from 13 residues. In germline, CDR1 is ENHRY, CDR2 SYGVKD. The ends lost 2 bases at V and 3 bases at J; junction bases unmatched: 0. The CDR3 region has the DNA TGTGCCATCAGTGAGGGGACAGGCTACGAGCAGTACTTC. Its translation: CAISEGTGYEQYF.

This clone was observed a handful of times. V gene TRBV2 combines with J gene TRBJ2-1, with D maybe TRBD1 (8 bases). The CDR3 is made up of 15 amino acids. Trimming took 5 bases from V and 1 from J, leaving 12 bases between them. From germline, CDR1 is SNHLY and CDR2 FYNNEI. The CDR3 DNA sequence: TGTGCCAGCAGTATACAGGGGGGGTCCTACAATGAGCAGTTCTTC. This encodes CASSIQGGSYNEQFF.

The table lists this clone with a few counts. This chain uses TRBV5-6 with TRBJ2-2; TRBD1 matches at 7 bases. The CDR3 length is 16 residues. V shed 3 bases, J shed 1 base, and the junction held 6 bases outside the gene matches. Germline lookup yields CDR1 SGHDT and CDR2 YYEEEE. This chain's CDR3 is CASSYGDSQNTGELFF. For the CDR3, the DNA is TGTGCCAGCAGCTACGGGGACAGTCAGAACACCGGGGAGCTGTTTTTT.